This T cell receptor (beta chain) was recovered during a study of Ad26.COV2.S vaccination and SARS-CoV-2 variants. Across the study: Sample donor was a member of the COV1001 Ad26.COV2.S trial arm. Intramuscularly, Ad26.COV2.S was given either once or twice, 56 days apart.

The study's findings and limits: Using TCR breadth and depth analyses may have led to underestimated total T cell responses.

Some clones are missing from TCRdb's copy, which holds only in-frame ones; the method was immunoSEQ multiplex PCR. This sample has some 350,000 clones, with approximately 81% found just once. The treatment: around 19 received Ad26.COV2.S at low or high dose, single or two shots; 5 received placebo; per-sample allocation not given. On day 63 after the first injection, vaccine and placebo recipients gave samples. Built on an Ad26 vector, the vaccine expressed Wuhan-strain SARS-CoV-2 spike. With regard to this clone: What it binds is unknown.

The sequence derives from a person aged 18-60 years who received the Ad26.COV2.S COVID-19 vaccine or a placebo. The source was peripheral blood, collected in a trial of Ad26.COV2.S vaccine versus placebo.

This CDR3 reads CATSDAQPNEKLFF. The CDR3 nucleotides are TGTGCCACCAGTGACGCACAGCCGAATGAAAAACTGTTTTTT. The chain links TRBV24-1 to TRBJ1-4; D ambiguous. The CDR3 sequence is 14 residues long. V was clipped by 4 bases and J by 5 bases, with 10 bases between them. Looked up from germline, CDR1 is KGHDR and CDR2 is SFDVKD.